The following is a T cell receptor (beta chain) sequence with its context. These data originate in a study of blood T cell repertoires in COVID-19. Repertoires were generated with immunoSEQ multiplex PCR, while TCRdb's copy carries only in-frame clones and drops some. The data show 120,000 to 150,000 clones, about 83% seen once. CDR3 length: 12 amino acids. V lost 3 bases and J 6 bases, leaving 12 bases between the germline ends. Germline loops: CDR1 GTSNPN, CDR2 SVGIG (reference sequence). The material sequenced was peripheral blood. The sequence was collected from a woman aged 50 to 65 with active or convalescent COVID-19. V is TRBV30 and J is TRBJ2-7; D possibly corresponds to TRBD1 (6 bases). Written as DNA, the CDR3 is TGTGCCTGGAGGGACAGATCGAGCGAGCAGTACTTC. The encoded protein is CAWRDRSSEQYF.